These 29 T cell receptor beta chains were all obtained from the same sample, sequenced in a study of T cell responses to AZD1222 COVID-19 vaccine. The protocol was immunoSEQ multiplex PCR, while the TCRdb copy is restricted to in-frame clones and leaves out a portion. The table lists around 20,000 clones, roughly 80% of them singletons, with under 25% in the top ten. Specimen: peripheral blood, collected 28 days after the second AZD1222 dose. The receptor source for this set is an adult who received the AZD1222 COVID-19 vaccine.

This chain uses TRBV7-9 with TRBJ1-1; D is perhaps TRBD1 (5 bases). CDR3 length: 14 residues. Looked up from germline, CDR1 is SEHNR and CDR2 is FQNEAQ (reference sequence). Trimming stripped 5 bases from V and 4 bases from J, with 14 bases between. Written as DNA, the CDR3 is TGTGCCAGCAGCAACCATGGGGGGAGCACTGAAGCTTTCTTT. The encoded protein is CASSNHGGSTEAFF.

The rearrangement uses TRBV24-1 and TRBJ1-5; TRBD1 agrees at 8 bases. The germline CDR1 and CDR2 sequences are KGHDR and SFDVKD. With V trimmed by 2 bases and J by 4 bases, 6 bases remained unmatched. The CDR3 is 16 amino acids. CDR3 region: CATSDSTGDGNQPQHF. Written as DNA, the CDR3 is TGTGCCACCAGTGATTCGACAGGGGATGGAAATCAGCCCCAGCATTTT.

The chain joins TRBV27 to TRBJ2-1; D may be TRBD1 or TRBD2 (5 bases each). Between the trimmed V and J ends, which lost 7 bases and 5 bases, there was a span of 18 bases. The CDR3 consists of 15 residues. Looked up from germline, CDR1 is MNHEY and CDR2 is SMNVEV (reference sequence). CDR3 residues: CASISWDRKNNEQFF. CDR3 coding DNA: TGTGCCAGCATCAGTTGGGACCGAAAAAACAATGAGCAGTTCTTC.

This clone showed up just a few times. The V call is TRBV14, the J call TRBJ2-7, with D tentatively TRBD1 (6 bases). The length of the CDR3 is 13 residues. The V end lost 3 bases, the J end lost 6 bases, and 12 bases lay between the germline ends. Germline V gene data show CDR1 as SGHDN and CDR2 as FVKESK. The CDR3 protein is CASSQDTGSEQYF. CDR3 nucleotide sequence: TGTGCCAGCAGCCAGGACACAGGGTCCGAGCAGTACTTC.

This chain links TRBV5-1 with TRBJ2-1, with unresolved D. Germline V lookup: CDR1 SGHRS, CDR2 YFSETQ. This CDR3 is built from 14 residues. V lost 5 bases, J lost 3 bases, and 12 bases lay in between. The CDR3 region has the DNA TGCGCCAGCAGGGTGGAAGAAGTCTACAATGAGCAGTTCTTC. This sequence encodes CASRVEEVYNEQFF.

There are a few counts of this clone. The J gene is TRBJ2-1, the V gene TRBV10-3; 8 bases are shared with TRBD1. Germline loops: CDR1 ENHRY, CDR2 SYGVKD. The length of the CDR3 is 15 residues. V was pared by 7 bases and J by 5 bases, with 10 bases of the junction left unmatched. The CDR3 DNA follows: TGTGCCATCACGACCGGACAGGGAAGGGACAATGAGCAGTTCTTC. It translates to CAITTGQGRDNEQFF.

The chain has TRBV2 and TRBJ2-7; 7 bases are shared with TRBD2. The ends lost 9 bases at V and 3 bases at J; junction bases unmatched: 5. This CDR3 has 12 residues. Germline V lookup: CDR1 SNHLY, CDR2 FYNNEI. Here the CDR3 DNA reads TGTGCCAGTCGGGACTACCTCTACGAGCAGTACTTC. It encodes CASRDYLYEQYF.

CDR3 sequence reads: CASSTANSYNEQFF. CDR3 DNA: TGTGCCAGCTCAACAGCGAATTCCTACAATGAGCAGTTCTTC. The rearrangement uses TRBV18 and TRBJ2-1; D is ambiguous. The V and J ends lost 5 bases and 1 base respectively, with 9 bases between them. Germline CDR1 reads KGHSH; CDR2 reads LQKENI. The CDR3 totals 14 residues.

The V gene is TRBV5-1, the J gene TRBJ1-2; D not certain. V gave up 2 bases and J gave up 3 bases, with 8 bases separating them. The germline V gene encodes CDR1 SGHRS and CDR2 YFSETQ. This CDR3 has 13 amino acids. The CDR3: CASSLGWDYGYTF. CDR3 nucleotides: TGCGCCAGCAGCTTAGGGTGGGACTATGGCTACACCTTC.

CDR3 bases: TGTGCCACCCGGGGGGGGACCTACGAGCAGTACTTC. Encoded protein: CATRGGTYEQYF. The rearrangement links TRBV7-2 to TRBJ2-7, with 8 bases identical to TRBD2. V lost 10 bases and J lost 2; bases outside the gene matches: 4. CDR1 SGHTA and CDR2 FQGNSA come from the germline V gene. The CDR3 length is 12 residues. The full variable domain, rest sourced from reference TRBV7-2 and TRBJ2-7, is GAGVSQSPSNKVTEKGKDVELRCDPISGHTALYWYRQSLGQGLEFLIYFQGNSAPDKSGLPSDRFSAERTGGSVSTLTIQRTQQEDSAVYLCATRGGTYEQYFGPGTRLTVT.

The chain employs TRBV6-6 and TRBJ2-2; D gene unclear. The germline CDR1 and CDR2 sequences are MNHNY and SVGAGI (reference sequence). Trimming took off 2 bases at V and 1 base at J, with 11 bases between the two ends. The CDR3 has 16 residues. The CDR3 here is CASSYAAPVNTGELFF. CDR3 DNA sequence: TGTGCCAGCAGTTACGCGGCCCCGGTGAACACCGGGGAGCTGTTTTTT.

The sample holds one count of this clone. V is TRBV7-6 and J is TRBJ1-6; TRBD1 might be the D (5 bases). V was shortened by 5 bases and J by 10 bases, with 12 bases between the two germline ends. CDR1 is SGHVS and CDR2 is FNYEAQ in the germline V gene. This CDR3 spans 13 amino acids. As DNA, the CDR3 is TGTGCCAGCAGCACGGGGGGTACGTCACCCCTCCACTTT. This encodes CASSTGGTSPLHF. Drawing the rest from reference TRBV7-6 and TRBJ1-6, the complete variable domain is GAGVSQSPRYKVTKRGQDVALRCDPISGHVSLYWYRQALGQGPEFLTYFNYEAQQDKSGLPNDRFSAERPEGSISTLTIQRTEQRDSAMYRCASSTGGTSPLHFGNGTRLTVT.

There are a few counts of this clone. This sequence joins TRBV7-9 and TRBJ1-2; D gene ambiguous. CDR1 and CDR2 from the germline V gene are SEHNR and FQNEAQ (reference sequence). The CDR3 totals 13 residues. Trimming shortened V by 3 bases and J by 4 bases, and 9 bases separated the two germline ends. In DNA, the CDR3 is TGTGCCAGCAGCTTTACAGAGATCTATGGCTACACCTTC. It is translated as CASSFTEIYGYTF. The full variable domain, its missing parts supplied by reference TRBV7-9 and TRBJ1-2, is DTGVSQNPRHKITKRGQNVTFRCDPISEHNRLYWYRQTLGQGPEFLTYFQNEAQLEKSRLLSDRFSAERPKGSFSTLEIQRTEQGDSAMYLCASSFTEIYGYTFGSGTRLTVV.

Only one count was recorded for this clone. The CDR3 coding sequence is TGTGCCAGCAGCCAAGATCGGGCCGGCTACGAGCAGTACTTC. Amino acids: CASSQDRAGYEQYF. The chain links TRBV4-2 to TRBJ2-7; D uncertain. Trimming shortened V by 0 bases and J by 3 bases, and 9 bases separated the two germline ends. The CDR3 consists of 14 residues. Germline CDR1 and CDR2: LGHNA and YNFKEQ.

V gene TRBV4-2 combines with J gene TRBJ2-2; TRBD2 agrees at 13 bases. The CDR3 is 18 amino acids. Germline assignment: CDR1 LGHNA and CDR2 YNFKEQ. The junction had 2 bases not matched to a gene; V was cut back by 1 base and J by 0 bases. As DNA, the CDR3 is TGTGCCAGCAGCCAAGTTACTAGCGGGAGGGCGAACACCGGGGAGCTGTTTTTT. Translating it yields CASSQVTSGRANTGELFF.

The rearrangement joins TRBV10-3 to TRBJ2-7; D is perhaps TRBD2 (5 bases). This CDR3 has 16 residues. The germline CDR1 and CDR2 sequences are ENHRY and SYGVKD. Trimming stripped 10 bases from V and 2 bases from J, with 24 bases between. This CDR3 is CATLDNGITATYEQYF. As DNA, the CDR3 is TGTGCCACACTAGACAACGGGATAACAGCAACCTACGAGCAGTACTTC.

This clone was detected only once. The V gene is TRBV9, the J gene TRBJ2-1, with 10 bases lining up with TRBD2. Per germline, CDR1 SGDLS and CDR2 YYNGEE. The CDR3 runs 15 residues. V shed 4 bases, J shed 7 bases, and the junction held 8 bases outside the gene matches. CDR3 DNA sequence: TGTGCCAGCAGCCCCCGAGTAGCGGGGGGAAATGAGCAGTTCTTC. This codes for CASSPRVAGGNEQFF.

The chain joins TRBV7-3 to TRBJ2-1, with 12 positions matching TRBD2. The CDR3 is 16 amino acids. The germline CDR1 and CDR2 sequences are SGHTA and FQGTGA. Trimming took 1 base from V and 6 from J; bases not matched to a gene: 4. In DNA form, the CDR3 reads TGTGCCAGCAGCTTAATGGGGACTAGCGGGCTCAATGAGCAGTTCTTC. Encoded protein: CASSLMGTSGLNEQFF.

This rearrangement joins TRBV24-1 to TRBJ2-1; D gene unclear. This CDR3 contains 11 residues. Trimming pared 1 base from V and 7 bases from J, leaving 1 base between. Germline V CDR1 and CDR2: KGHDR, SFDVKD. The CDR3 here is CATSDFNEQFF. CDR3 DNA sequence: TGTGCCACCAGTGATTTTAATGAGCAGTTCTTC.

V usage is TRBV7-9 and J usage is TRBJ2-7, with TRBD1 as a possible D gene (6 bases). The CDR3 loop spans 13 amino acids. The germline gives CDR1 SEHNR, CDR2 FQNEAQ (reference sequence). Deletions cut 8 bases from V and 5 bases from J, with 16 bases between. CDR3 residues: CASGQFLFDEQYF. In DNA form, the CDR3 reads TGTGCCAGCGGACAGTTTTTATTCGACGAGCAGTACTTC.

The chain uses TRBV5-8 and TRBJ1-4, with a weak D call TRBD1 (6 bases). The V end lost 0 bases, the J end lost 8 bases, and 14 bases lay between the germline ends. The CDR3 extends over 15 amino acids. The germline V gene encodes CDR1 SGHTS and CDR2 YDEGEE. CDR3 in amino acids: CASSLEGVLEEKLFF. Written as DNA, the CDR3 is TGTGCCAGCAGCTTGGAGGGGGTCTTGGAGGAAAAACTGTTTTTT.

The chain couples TRBV18 to TRBJ1-1; TRBD1 is a possible D gene (5 bases). The CDR3 has 11 residues. V lost 2 bases to trimming and J lost 11 bases, with 9 bases between them. Germline V gene data show CDR1 as KGHSH and CDR2 as LQKENI. The CDR3 bases are TGTGCCAGCTCACCAGGGGCGGACGCTTTCTTT. Translation gives CASSPGADAFF.

The chain is built from TRBV4-3 and TRBJ1-1; no definite D call. This CDR3 comprises 13 residues. From germline, CDR1 is LGHNA and CDR2 YSLEER. Trimming took off 0 bases at V and 7 bases at J, with 9 bases between the two ends. DNA for the CDR3: TGCGCCAGCAGCCAAGACTACAGTCTTGAAGCTTTCTTT. Translation gives CASSQDYSLEAFF.

The chain has TRBV3-1 (or the pseudogene TRBV3-2) and TRBJ2-5; tentative D call: TRBD1 (6 bases). This CDR3 has 14 residues. Trimming shortened V by 3 bases and J by 5 bases, and 13 bases separated the two germline ends. Per the germline V gene, CDR1 is LGHDT and CDR2 is YNNKEL (reference sequence). CDR3 sequence (DNA): TGTGCCAGCAGCCAGGGGGCGGGCGAGGAGACCCAGTACTTC. Residues: CASSQGAGEETQYF.

The chain links TRBV12-3 or TRBV12-4 to TRBJ1-1; D is unclear. V was clipped by 8 bases and J by 4 bases, with 5 bases between them. This CDR3 is 10 amino acids long. DNA for the CDR3: TGTGCCAGCGGCACCACTGAAGCTTTCTTT. This codes for CASGTTEAFF.

The chain couples TRBV6-5 to TRBJ1-1; 7 nucleotides match TRBD1. With V trimmed by 5 bases and J by 4 bases, 4 bases remained unmatched. The CDR3 has 13 residues. CDR1 and CDR2 (germline): MNHEY, SVGAGI. DNA of the CDR3: TGTGCCAGCAGTCCTCAGGGGGGCACTGAAGCTTTCTTT. This codes for CASSPQGGTEAFF.

The V and J genes are TRBV30 and TRBJ2-5; D gene uncertain. V shed 0 bases and J shed 4 bases, with 3 bases lying between them. Germline loops: CDR1 GTSNPN, CDR2 SVGIG (reference sequence). The CDR3 spans 11 residues. The CDR3 sequence is CAWSVAETQYF. In nucleotides, the CDR3 is TGTGCCTGGAGTGTAGCAGAGACCCAGTACTTC.

The chain employs TRBV5-1 and TRBJ1-6; D is uncertain. V gave up 0 bases and J gave up 7 bases, with 11 bases separating them. CDR1 is SGHRS, CDR2 YFSETQ, per germline. CDR3 length: 15 amino acids. CDR3: CASSLARSGNSPLHF. DNA of the CDR3: TGCGCCAGCAGCTTGGCTAGGTCTGGGAATTCACCCCTCCACTTT.

Only a few counts were recorded for this clone. A junction end diverges from the germline sequence, so it may reflect a read error. The rearrangement links TRBV6-2 or TRBV6-3 to TRBJ1-1, with a tentative D call TRBD1 (5 bases). Germline V gives CDR1 MNHEY, CDR2 SVGEGT. CDR3 size: 19 residues. The CDR3 bases are TGTGCCAGCAGTAACTCTGTCCCCTTGGTCCGGGGCGCGGACACTGAAGCTTTCTTT. Protein: CASSNSVPLVRGADTEAFF.